Here is one T cell receptor (beta chain) with its context. Its antigen is currently unknown. This specimen belongs to a study of shared clonotypes between healthy human individuals. Turning to the study itself: The study drew on a couple of women and three men aged 18 to 49 as donors. General observations from the study: Rarefaction showed sorted-subset sequencing was incomplete despite large depth.

Naive CD8 cells lacked CD45RO, underwent positive selection for CCR7 and left out terminally differentiated effector memory CD45RA+ cells. V lost 0 bases, J lost 3 bases, and 17 bases lay in between. Germline CDR1 SGHVS, CDR2 FQNEAQ. The CDR3 has 17 amino acids. The data were produced by immunoSEQ multiplex PCR, yet TCRdb's version contains in-frame clones alone and is incomplete. Of about 2 million clones in the sample, about 95% were seen once. This rearrangement joins TRBV7-8 to TRBJ1-1; D call uncertain. The clonotype originates from a man younger than 35 in good health. The sample comprised naive CD8+ T cells sorted from blood. CDR3 sequence reads: CASSLAAEDEGDTEAFF. The DNA for the CDR3 is TGTGCCAGCAGCTTAGCGGCGGAGGATGAGGGAGACACTGAAGCTTTCTTT.